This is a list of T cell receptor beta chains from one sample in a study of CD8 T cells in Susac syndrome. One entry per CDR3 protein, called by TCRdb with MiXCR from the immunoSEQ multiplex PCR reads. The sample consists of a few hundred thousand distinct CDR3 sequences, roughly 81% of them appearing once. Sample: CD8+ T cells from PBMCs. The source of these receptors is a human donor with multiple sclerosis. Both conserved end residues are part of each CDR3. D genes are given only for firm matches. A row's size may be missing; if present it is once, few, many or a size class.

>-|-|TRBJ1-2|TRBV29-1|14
CSVEGSTRGDGYTF
TGCAGCGTAGAAGGGTCGACGAGGGGCGATGGCTACACCTTC
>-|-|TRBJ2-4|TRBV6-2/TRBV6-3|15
CASTTRGASKNIQYF
TGTGCCAGCACCACTCGAGGAGCTTCCAAAAACATTCAGTACTTC
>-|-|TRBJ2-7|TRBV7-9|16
CASSLGASPPSYEQYF
TGTGCCAGCAGCTTAGGGGCCAGCCCTCCTTCCTACGAGCAGTACTTC
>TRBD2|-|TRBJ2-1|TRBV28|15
CASKYRGGTYNEQFF
TGTGCCAGCAAGTACCGGGGGGGCACCTACAATGAGCAGTTCTTC
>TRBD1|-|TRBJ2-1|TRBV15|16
CATSRVRQGAPPEQFF
TGTGCCACCAGCAGAGTGAGACAGGGAGCCCCGCCGGAGCAGTTCTTC
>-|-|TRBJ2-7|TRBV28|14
CASSLRGGALGQYF
TGTGCCAGCAGTTTACGGGGTGGAGCACTCGGGCAGTACTTC
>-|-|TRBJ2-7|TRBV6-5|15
CASSSFTESSYEQYF
TGTGCCAGCAGTTCGTTCACCGAGAGCTCCTACGAGCAGTACTTC
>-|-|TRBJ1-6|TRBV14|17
CASSQFWDLSYNSPLHF
TGTGCCAGCAGCCAATTCTGGGACCTGTCCTATAATTCACCCCTCCACTTT
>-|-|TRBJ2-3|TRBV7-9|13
CASSLGSTDTQYF
TGTGCCAGCAGCTTGGGTAGTACAGATACGCAGTATTTT
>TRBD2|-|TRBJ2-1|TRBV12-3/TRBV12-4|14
CASTSGRAGNEQFF
TGTGCCAGCACCTCCGGGAGGGCCGGCAATGAGCAGTTCTTC
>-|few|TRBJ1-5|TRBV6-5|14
CASSYSIRNQPQHF
TGTGCCAGCAGTTACTCGATACGCAATCAGCCCCAGCATTTT
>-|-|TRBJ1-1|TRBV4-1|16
CASSQTRGRMNTEAFF
TGCGCCAGCAGCCAAACCAGGGGACGGATGAACACTGAAGCTTTCTTT
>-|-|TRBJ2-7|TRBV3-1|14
CASSQDEAGHEQYF
TGTGCCAGCAGCCAAGATGAGGCCGGCCACGAGCAGTACTTC
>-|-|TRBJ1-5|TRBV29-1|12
CSVGRDNQPQHF
TGCAGCGTTGGCAGGGATAATCAGCCCCAGCATTTT
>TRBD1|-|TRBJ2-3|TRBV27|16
CASSPSDRGKTDTQYF
TGTGCCAGCAGTCCTTCGGACAGGGGAAAAACAGATACGCAGTATTTT
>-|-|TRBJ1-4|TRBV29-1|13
CSVVMEWPEKLFF
TGCAGCGTTGTTATGGAGTGGCCTGAAAAACTGTTTTTT
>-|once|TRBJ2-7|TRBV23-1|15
CASSQQPPWRDEQYF
TGCGCCAGCAGTCAACAGCCCCCTTGGAGAGACGAGCAGTACTTC
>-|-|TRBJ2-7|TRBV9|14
CASSVGKYPYEQYF
TGTGCCAGCAGCGTAGGAAAATACCCCTACGAGCAGTACTTC
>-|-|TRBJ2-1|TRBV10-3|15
CAIRLAESSYNEQFF
TGTGCCATCAGATTAGCGGAAAGCTCCTACAATGAGCAGTTCTTC
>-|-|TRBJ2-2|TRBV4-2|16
CASSRAGTSKAGELFF
TGTGCCAGCAGCCGAGCAGGGACTTCAAAAGCCGGGGAGCTGTTTTTT
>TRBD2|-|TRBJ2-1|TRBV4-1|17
CASSQENMASGTDEQFF
TGCGCCAGCAGCCAAGAAAATATGGCTAGCGGGACCGATGAGCAGTTCTTC
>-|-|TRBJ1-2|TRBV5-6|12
CASSWTSYGYTF
TGTGCCAGCAGCTGGACATCATATGGCTACACCTTC
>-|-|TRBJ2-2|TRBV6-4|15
CASSAGLPFTGELFF
TGTGCCAGCAGTGCGGGACTGCCTTTCACCGGGGAGCTGTTTTTT
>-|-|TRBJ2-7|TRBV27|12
CASRDISYEQYF
TGTGCCAGCCGGGACATTTCCTACGAGCAGTACTTC
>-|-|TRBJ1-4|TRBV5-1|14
CASSLDRLNEKLFF
TGCGCCAGCAGCTTGGACAGACTAAATGAAAAACTGTTTTTT
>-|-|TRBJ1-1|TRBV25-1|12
CASEGRSTEAFF
TGTGCCTCCGAGGGTAGGAGTACTGAAGCTTTCTTT
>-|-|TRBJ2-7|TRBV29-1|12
CSVDGGSYEQYF
TGCAGCGTGGACGGGGGTTCCTACGAGCAGTACTTC
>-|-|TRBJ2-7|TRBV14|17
CASSQALLRDNTYEQYF
TGTGCCAGCAGCCAAGCTTTACTCCGGGACAACACCTACGAGCAGTACTTC
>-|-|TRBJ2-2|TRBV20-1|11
CVWGVPGELFF
TGCGTATGGGGTGTCCCCGGGGAGCTGTTTTTT
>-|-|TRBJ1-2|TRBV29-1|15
CSVEGGGKGGYGYTF
TGCAGCGTTGAAGGTGGAGGGAAAGGCGGCTATGGCTACACCTTC
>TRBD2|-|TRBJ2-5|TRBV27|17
CASSSASRTSGSVTQYF
TGTGCCAGCAGTTCAGCCTCCCGGACTAGCGGGAGTGTGACCCAGTACTTC
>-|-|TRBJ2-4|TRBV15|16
CATSASRGGVQNIQYF
TGTGCCACCAGCGCATCAAGAGGAGGGGTCCAAAACATTCAGTACTTC
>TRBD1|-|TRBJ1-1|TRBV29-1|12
CSVRQGRTEAFF
TGCAGCGTTCGACAGGGGCGCACTGAAGCTTTCTTT
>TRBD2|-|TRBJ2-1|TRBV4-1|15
CAAGLAGGPFNEQFF
TGCGCCGCGGGACTAGCGGGAGGGCCCTTCAATGAGCAGTTCTTC
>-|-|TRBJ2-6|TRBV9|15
CASSPSYSGANVLTF
TGTGCCAGCAGCCCCTCGTACTCTGGGGCCAACGTCCTGACTTTC
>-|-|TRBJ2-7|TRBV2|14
CASSFPRVSYEQYF
TGTGCCAGCAGTTTCCCCCGGGTCTCCTACGAGCAGTACTTC
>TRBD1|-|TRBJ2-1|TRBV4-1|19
CASSQLDTDRALPYNEQFF
TGCGCCAGCAGCCAACTTGATACCGACAGGGCCCTACCCTACAATGAGCAGTTCTTC
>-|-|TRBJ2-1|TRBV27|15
CASTPWVGGRFPQFF
TGTGCCAGCACCCCTTGGGTCGGGGGGCGATTCCCGCAGTTCTTC
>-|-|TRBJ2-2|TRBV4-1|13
CASSQGPPGELFF
TGCGCCAGCAGCCAAGGACCGCCCGGGGAGCTGTTTTTT
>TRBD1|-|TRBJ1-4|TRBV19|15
CASRKTGTGPEKLFF
TGTGCCAGTAGAAAAACCGGGACAGGGCCGGAAAAACTGTTTTTT
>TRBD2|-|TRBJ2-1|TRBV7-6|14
CASSRTSGYNEQFF
TGTGCCAGCAGCCGGACTAGCGGCTACAATGAGCAGTTCTTC
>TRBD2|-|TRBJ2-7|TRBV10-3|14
CAIALPGGSYEQYF
TGTGCCATTGCCCTACCGGGAGGCTCCTACGAGCAGTACTTC